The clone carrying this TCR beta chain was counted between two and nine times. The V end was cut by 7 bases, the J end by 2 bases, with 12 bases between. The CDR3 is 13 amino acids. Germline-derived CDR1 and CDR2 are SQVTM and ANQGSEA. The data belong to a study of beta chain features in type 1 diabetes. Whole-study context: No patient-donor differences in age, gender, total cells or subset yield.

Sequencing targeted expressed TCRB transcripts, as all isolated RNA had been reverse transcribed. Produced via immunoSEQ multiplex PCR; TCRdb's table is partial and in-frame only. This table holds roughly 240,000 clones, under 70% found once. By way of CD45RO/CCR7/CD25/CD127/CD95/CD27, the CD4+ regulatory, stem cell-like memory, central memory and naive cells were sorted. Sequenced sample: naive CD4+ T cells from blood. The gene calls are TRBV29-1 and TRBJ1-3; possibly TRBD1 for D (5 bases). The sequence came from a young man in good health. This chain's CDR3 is CSASKGTGNTIYF. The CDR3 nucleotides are TGCAGCGCATCAAAGGGGACTGGAAACACCATATATTTT.